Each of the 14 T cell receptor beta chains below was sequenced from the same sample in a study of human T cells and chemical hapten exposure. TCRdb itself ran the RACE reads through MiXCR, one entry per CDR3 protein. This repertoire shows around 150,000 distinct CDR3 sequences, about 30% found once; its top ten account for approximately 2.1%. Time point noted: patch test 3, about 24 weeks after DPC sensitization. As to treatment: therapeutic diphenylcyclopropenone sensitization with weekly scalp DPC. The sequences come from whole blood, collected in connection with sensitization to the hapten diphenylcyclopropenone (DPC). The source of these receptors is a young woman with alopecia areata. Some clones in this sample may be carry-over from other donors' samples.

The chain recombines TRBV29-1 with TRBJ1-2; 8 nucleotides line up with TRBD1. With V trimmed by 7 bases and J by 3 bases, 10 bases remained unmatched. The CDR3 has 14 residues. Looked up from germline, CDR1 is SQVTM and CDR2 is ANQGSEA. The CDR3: CSAYTGGTYYGYTF. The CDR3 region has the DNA TGCAGCGCTTACACAGGGGGGACTTACTATGGCTACACCTTC.

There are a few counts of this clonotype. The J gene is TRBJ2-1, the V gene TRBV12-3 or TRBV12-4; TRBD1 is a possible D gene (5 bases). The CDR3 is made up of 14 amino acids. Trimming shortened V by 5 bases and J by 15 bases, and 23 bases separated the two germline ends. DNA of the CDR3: TGTGCCAGCAGTCCAGACAGCAGTAGCATACTGGGGTTCTTC. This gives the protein CASSPDSSSILGFF.

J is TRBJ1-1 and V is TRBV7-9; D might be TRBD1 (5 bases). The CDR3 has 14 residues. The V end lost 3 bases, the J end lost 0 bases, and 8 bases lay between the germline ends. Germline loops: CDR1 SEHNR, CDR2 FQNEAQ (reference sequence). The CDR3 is CASSFGAMNTEAFF. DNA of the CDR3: TGTGCCAGCAGCTTTGGGGCTATGAACACTGAAGCTTTCTTT.

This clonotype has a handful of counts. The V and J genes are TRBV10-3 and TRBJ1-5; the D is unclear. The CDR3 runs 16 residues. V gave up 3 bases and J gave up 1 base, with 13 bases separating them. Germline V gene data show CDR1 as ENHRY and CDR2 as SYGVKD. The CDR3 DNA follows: TGTGCCATCAGTGACTCCGTGCAGGCCAGCAATCAGCCCCAGCATTTT. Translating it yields CAISDSVQASNQPQHF.

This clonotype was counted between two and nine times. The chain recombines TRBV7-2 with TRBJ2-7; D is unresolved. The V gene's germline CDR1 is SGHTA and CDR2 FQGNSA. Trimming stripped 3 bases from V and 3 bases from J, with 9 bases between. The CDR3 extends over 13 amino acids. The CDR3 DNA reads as TGTGCCAGCAGCTTGGCCCAGCACTACGAGCAGTACTTC. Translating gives CASSLAQHYEQYF.

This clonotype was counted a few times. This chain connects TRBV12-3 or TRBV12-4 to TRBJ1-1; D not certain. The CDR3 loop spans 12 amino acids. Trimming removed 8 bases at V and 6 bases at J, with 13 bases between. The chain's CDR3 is CASGTVIAEAFF. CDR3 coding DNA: TGTGCCAGCGGCACAGTTATCGCTGAAGCTTTCTTT.

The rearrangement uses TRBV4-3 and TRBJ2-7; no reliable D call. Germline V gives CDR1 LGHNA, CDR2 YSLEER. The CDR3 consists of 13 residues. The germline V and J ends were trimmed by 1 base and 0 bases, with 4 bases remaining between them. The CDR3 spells CASSQGTSYEQYF. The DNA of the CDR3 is TGCGCCAGCAGCCAAGGTACCTCCTACGAGCAGTACTTC.

This chain's CDR3 is CASSLASAGARVRNEQFF. CDR3 nucleotides: TGTGCCAGCAGCTTAGCGAGCGCAGGGGCTCGAGTCCGGAATGAGCAGTTCTTC. The rearrangement joins TRBV7-2 to TRBJ2-1, with D possibly matching TRBD1 (6 bases). The CDR3 contains 18 residues. In germline, CDR1 is SGHTA, CDR2 FQGNSA. Deletions cut 0 bases from V and 7 bases from J, with 22 bases between.

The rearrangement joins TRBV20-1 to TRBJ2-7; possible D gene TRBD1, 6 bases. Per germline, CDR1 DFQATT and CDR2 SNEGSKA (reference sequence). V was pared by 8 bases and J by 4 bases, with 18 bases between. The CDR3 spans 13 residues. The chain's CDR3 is CSPSSGTSYEQYF. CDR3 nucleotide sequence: TGCAGTCCGAGCTCCGGGACAAGTTACGAGCAGTACTTC.

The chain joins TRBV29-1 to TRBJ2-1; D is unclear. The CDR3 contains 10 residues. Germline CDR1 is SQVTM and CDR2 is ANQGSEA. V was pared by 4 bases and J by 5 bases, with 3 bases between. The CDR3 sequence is CSVGNNEQFF. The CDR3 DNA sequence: TGCAGCGTTGGTAACAATGAGCAGTTCTTC.

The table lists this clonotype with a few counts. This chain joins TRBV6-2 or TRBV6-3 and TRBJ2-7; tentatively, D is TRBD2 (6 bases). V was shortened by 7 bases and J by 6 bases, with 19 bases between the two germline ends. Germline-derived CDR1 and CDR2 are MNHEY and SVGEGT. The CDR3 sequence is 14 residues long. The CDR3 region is CASNGGFLGVEQYF. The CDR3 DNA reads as TGTGCCAGCAATGGAGGGTTTCTGGGCGTCGAGCAGTACTTC.

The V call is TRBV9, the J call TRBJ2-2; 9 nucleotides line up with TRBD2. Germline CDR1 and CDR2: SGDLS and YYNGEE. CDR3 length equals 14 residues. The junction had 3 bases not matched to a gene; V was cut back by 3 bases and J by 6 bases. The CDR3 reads CASSASGTAGELFF. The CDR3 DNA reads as TGTGCCAGCAGCGCTAGCGGGACCGCCGGGGAGCTGTTTTTT.

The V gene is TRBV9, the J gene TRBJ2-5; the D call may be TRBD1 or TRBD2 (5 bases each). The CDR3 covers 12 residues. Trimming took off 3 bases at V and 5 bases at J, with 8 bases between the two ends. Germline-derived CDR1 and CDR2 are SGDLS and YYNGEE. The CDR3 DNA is TGTGCCAGCAGCGGAGGGGACGAGACCCAGTACTTC. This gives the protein CASSGGDETQYF.

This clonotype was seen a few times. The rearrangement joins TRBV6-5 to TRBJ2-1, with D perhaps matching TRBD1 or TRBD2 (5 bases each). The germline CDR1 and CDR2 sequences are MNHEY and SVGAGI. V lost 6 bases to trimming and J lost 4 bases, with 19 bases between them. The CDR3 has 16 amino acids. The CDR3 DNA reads TGTGCCAGCAGGCAACCCGGGGCCCACGAGTACAATGAGCAGTTCTTC. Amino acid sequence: CASRQPGAHEYNEQFF.